This TCR beta chain was observed in a study of CD8+ T cells in alopecia areata (dated by TCRdb to the late 2010s). Some background on the complete study: In both human patients and the C3H/HeJ mouse model, the study applied high-throughput TCRbeta sequencing to look at T cell clonal expansion in alopecia areata. Scalp tissue and sorted CD4+ and CD8+ peripheral blood T cells from patchy and totalis/universalis alopecia areata patients and from healthy controls were covered by human TCRbeta sequencing. Scalp clonality was compared among normal scalp (n=4), patchy alopecia areata scalp (n=8), and alopecia totalis/universalis scalp (n=8). The RNA source kit depended on sample type: the PAXgene miRNA kit for fixed scalp, the miRNeasy kit for PBMCs, and the RNeasy kit for mouse skin. TCRbeta CDR3 regions were amplified by immunoSEQ multiplex PCR with 35 Vbeta forward and 13 Jbeta reverse primers. The research as a whole found: Unlike mouse skin, which is dominated by gammadelta T cells, normal human skin has resident alphabeta T cells that are also sequenced, and this complicates analysis of the scalp TCR repertoire. Shared TCR sequences between patients were less evident than in mice, which may be partly attributable to HLA diversity in the patient population. Higher clonality and more expanded CD8+ clones were observed in lesional scalp than in normal scalp, particularly in alopecia totalis/universalis, a finding suggestive of antigenic drive.

Library preparation was by the immunoSEQ multiplex PCR assay. To provide template for TCR sequencing, every sample had RNA extracted and reverse transcribed into cDNA. First-strand cDNA was synthesized using SuperScript III with a 2:1 mix of oligo-dT and random hexamers. Amplification bias was assessed with a synthetic immune receptor repertoire, and residual bias was removed computationally. The paper's processing steps were these. Raw reads were preprocessed to remove errors, and CDR3 was defined by IMGT conventions from the conserved cysteine to phenylalanine. Clonality was computed as 1 minus the Shannon entropy, with the entropy normalized by log2 of the number of productive unique TCRs. Whether each scalp clone was CD4 or CD8 was inferred by checking scalp TCRbeta sequences against the CD4 and CD8 repertoires from sorted blood. As stored in TCRdb, this immuneACCESS dataset retains in-frame rearrangements with V and J assigned. A fraction of the clones does not appear; measured against another copy, unresolved V genes explain less than half of the discrepancy, and the remainder lacks a known reason. Clone size and the V and J calls come from that table; the DNA yielded D and trimming. This sample gives about 34,000 clones in total; roughly 50% of them show up just once. Under 40% of the sample lies in the top ten.

Lesional scalp punch biopsies and peripheral blood were collected from alopecia areata patients. PBMCs were isolated by density centrifugation and stained for CD3, CD4 and CD8, after which CD4+ and CD8+ T cells were sorted on a FACSAria. Alopecia areata patients who were not treated were recruited through a multicenter biomarker study. For five or six biomarker-study patients, blood CD8+ T cells were further sorted into NKG2D-low and NKG2D-high fractions. V drops 7 bases and J drops 11 bases, leaving 15 bases in between. Inclusive of the bounding cysteine and phenylalanine, the CDR3 is 13 residues long. Only the CDR3 DNA is retained, 39 bases long and in frame from the first base. According to the germline V gene (reference sequence), CDR1 reads LNHDA and CDR2 reads SQIVND. On this clone itself: Its cognate antigen has yet to be identified. Base qualities are missing; no much larger clone stands one base away.

Recombination joined TRBV19 with TRBJ1-6, with TRBD1 tentatively as D gene (5 bases match). This clonotype was obtained from a human donor with alopecia areata. Sequencing used NKG2D-high CD8+ T cells sorted from blood. The cell subset or site label corresponds to: sorted CD8+ NKG2D-high blood T cells. The nucleotide sequence reads TGTGCCAGTAATGCAGGGAGTTTTGCACCCCTCCACTTT. This gives the protein CASNAGSFAPLHF.